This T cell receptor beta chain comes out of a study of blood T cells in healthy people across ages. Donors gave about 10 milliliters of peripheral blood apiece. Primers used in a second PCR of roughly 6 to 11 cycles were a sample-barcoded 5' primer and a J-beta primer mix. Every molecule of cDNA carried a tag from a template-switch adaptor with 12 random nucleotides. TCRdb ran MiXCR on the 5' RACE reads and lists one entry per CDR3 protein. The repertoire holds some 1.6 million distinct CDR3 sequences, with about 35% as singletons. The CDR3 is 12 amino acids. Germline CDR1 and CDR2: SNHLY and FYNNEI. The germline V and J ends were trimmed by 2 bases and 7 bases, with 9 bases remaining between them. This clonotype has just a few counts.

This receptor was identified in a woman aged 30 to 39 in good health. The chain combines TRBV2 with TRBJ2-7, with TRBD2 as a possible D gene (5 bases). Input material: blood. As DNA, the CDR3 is TGTGCCAGCAGTGAACTAGCTTATGAGCAGTACTTC. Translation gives CASSELAYEQYF.